This is a list of T cell receptor beta chains from one sample in a study of post-analysis software for immune sequencing data. TCRdb re-called the PCR reads with MiXCR, one entry per CDR3 protein. The sample has hundreds of thousands of distinct CDR3 sequences; around 60% are singletons. Sequencing was performed on blood. These receptors were collected from a girl aged 2 to 9 with multiple sclerosis. Each CDR3 is given with its conserved first and last residue. A D gene is named only where the DNA matches it firmly. Clone sizes are given selectively: once, few, many, or a class where the clone is expanded.

cdr3_aa cdr3_nt d_call j_call v_call clone_size
CASSQQGNAFNERFF TGTGCCAGCAGTCAACAGGGCAACGCTTTCAATGAGCGGTTCTTC . TRBJ2-1 TRBV7-8 .
CASSILGKPFF TGTGCCAGCAGCATACTGGGGAAACCTTTCTTT . TRBJ1-1 TRBV12-3/TRBV12-4 .
CASSPLGGYEQYF TGTGCCAGCAGCCCATTGGGAGGCTACGAGCAGTACTTC . TRBJ2-7 TRBV6-5 few
CASRFGFREGEQFF TGCGCCAGCAGGTTCGGGTTTAGGGAGGGGGAGCAGTTCTTC TRBD2 TRBJ2-1 TRBV5-1 .
CASSLRTVPGGDEQFF TGTGCCAGCAGCCTGCGAACCGTCCCGGGGGGCGATGAGCAGTTCTTC . TRBJ2-1 TRBV7-2 .
CASSQVHLGGSNTQYF TGCGCTAGCAGCCAAGTTCACCTAGGGGGGTCGAATACGCAGTATTTT . TRBJ2-3 TRBV4-3 .
CASSHGAGPPAGEQYF TGTGCCAGCAGTCACGGGGCGGGACCTCCGGCGGGGGAGCAGTACTTC TRBD2 TRBJ2-5 TRBV27 .
CASSFRVFNTEAFF TGTGCCAGCAGCTTTCGGGTTTTCAACACTGAAGCTTTCTTT . TRBJ1-1 TRBV7-2 .
CASSFGLAIYNEQFF TGTGCCAGCAGTTTCGGGCTAGCGATTTACAATGAGCAGTTCTTC . TRBJ2-1 TRBV27 .
CASSAEYRDNEQFF TGTGCCAGCAGTGCGGAGTATCGGGACAATGAGCAGTTCTTC . TRBJ2-1 TRBV2 .
CASSLGDPGANVLTF TGCGCCAGCAGCTTGGGTGATCCTGGGGCCAACGTCCTGACTTTC . TRBJ2-6 TRBV5-1 few
CAIRGASAYEQYF TGTGCCATCAGGGGAGCTAGCGCCTACGAGCAGTACTTC . TRBJ2-7 TRBV10-3 .
CASSIDPTDNYGYTF TGTGCCAGCAGCATAGACCCGACAGATAACTATGGCTACACCTTC . TRBJ1-2 TRBV5-5 .
CSATSGGTDTQYF TGCAGCGCTACTAGCGGGGGAACAGATACGCAGTATTTT TRBD2 TRBJ2-3 TRBV29-1 .
CASSQTAQETQYF TGCGCCAGCAGCCAAACAGCCCAAGAGACCCAGTACTTC . TRBJ2-5 TRBV4-1 .
CSAQEGSKSYNEQFF TGCAGTGCTCAGGAGGGGTCAAAATCCTACAATGAGCAGTTCTTC . TRBJ2-1 TRBV20-1 .
CATSDQLAGAVDTQYF TGTGCCACCAGTGACCAACTAGCGGGGGCTGTCGATACGCAGTATTTT TRBD2 TRBJ2-3 TRBV24-1 .
CASSQATPGVLYGYTF TGCGCCAGCAGCCAGGCGACACCAGGGGTCCTCTATGGCTACACCTTC . TRBJ1-2 TRBV4-3 .
CAIGDPTMNTEAFF TGTGCCATCGGGGACCCCACCATGAACACTGAAGCTTTCTTT . TRBJ1-1 TRBV10-3 .
CSANRDGGTDTQYF TGCAGTGCCAACAGGGACGGGGGCACAGATACGCAGTATTTT . TRBJ2-3 TRBV20-1 few
CVSSYPERGGGNTQYF TGTGTCAGCAGTTATCCCGAGCGGGGGGGTGGAAATACGCAGTATTTT TRBD2 TRBJ2-3 TRBV6-6 .
CSAGDRKGGETQYF TGCAGTGCGGGTGACAGGAAAGGGGGGGAGACCCAGTACTTC . TRBJ2-5 TRBV20-1 .
CASRGTGHFYGYTF TGTGCCAGCAGGGGGACAGGACACTTCTATGGCTACACCTTC TRBD1 TRBJ1-2 TRBV2 .
CASSQDWSQGWETDTQYF TGTGCCAGCAGCCAAGATTGGTCACAGGGGTGGGAGACAGATACGCAGTATTTT TRBD1 TRBJ2-3 TRBV14 .
CAIPGGYTF TGTGCCATCCCCGGAGGCTACACCTTC . TRBJ1-2 TRBV10-3 few
CASSSTDRSTEAFF TGTGCCAGCAGCTCCACGGACAGATCGACGGAAGCTTTCTTT . TRBJ1-1 TRBV3-1 few
CSASIIAAFF TGCAGTGCTAGTATCATTGCGGCTTTCTTT . TRBJ1-1 TRBV20-1 .
CASSPGQGAGGYTF TGTGCCAGCAGTCCGGGACAGGGGGCGGGTGGCTACACCTTC TRBD1 TRBJ1-2 TRBV12-3/TRBV12-4 .
CASSLARALYEQYF TGTGCCAGCAGCTTAGCCAGGGCCCTTTACGAGCAGTACTTC . TRBJ2-7 TRBV11-2 .
CASSWDRDLEQYF TGTGCCAGCAGCTGGGACAGGGATCTCGAGCAGTACTTC TRBD1 TRBJ2-7 TRBV7-9 .
CASRSNGEGAFF TGTGCCAGCAGAAGTAACGGGGAAGGAGCTTTCTTT . TRBJ1-1 TRBV14 few
CSVDQAEGGNEQFF TGCAGCGTTGATCAGGCCGAAGGGGGCAATGAGCAGTTCTTC . TRBJ2-1 TRBV29-1 few
CASSEDSYYGYTF TGTGCCAGCAGTGAAGACAGCTACTATGGCTACACCTTC . TRBJ1-2 TRBV25-1 .
CASSQGETGPMQAFF TGTGCCAGCAGCCAGGGGGAAACAGGTCCCATGCAGGCTTTCTTT TRBD1 TRBJ1-1 TRBV7-9 once
CSASLPAAKNIQYF TGCAGTGCTTCCTTACCGGCAGCCAAAAACATTCAGTACTTC . TRBJ2-4 TRBV20-1 .
CASSQDMGLGSTDTQYF TGTGCCAGCAGCCAAGATATGGGACTAGGAAGCACAGATACGCAGTATTTT TRBD2 TRBJ2-3 TRBV3-1 .
CASSQDLNSATRAYEQYF TGTGCCAGCAGCCAAGATCTGAATTCCGCTACCCGAGCCTACGAGCAGTACTTC . TRBJ2-7 TRBV14 .
CSAIAGGPGFEDTQYF TGCAGTGCTATTGCGGGAGGGCCGGGGTTCGAAGATACGCAGTATTTT TRBD2 TRBJ2-3 TRBV20-1 .
CASSSPVGTGYTDTQYF TGTGCCAGCAGTTCCCCAGTAGGGACAGGGTACACAGATACGCAGTATTTT TRBD1 TRBJ2-3 TRBV12-3/TRBV12-4 .
CASSQILDNYGYTF TGCGCCAGCAGCCAAATACTGGATAACTATGGCTACACCTTC . TRBJ1-2 TRBV4-1 .
CASSDLSGTSGNNEQFF TGTGCCAGCAGTGATCTCTCCGGGACTAGCGGGAACAATGAGCAGTTCTTC TRBD2 TRBJ2-1 TRBV2 once
CASSLGSTVWDTQYF TGCGCCAGCAGCTTGGGGTCAACAGTTTGGGATACGCAGTATTTT . TRBJ2-3 TRBV5-1 .